This TCR beta chain is from a study of cytomegalovirus exposure and HLA in healthy donors. Study-level findings and limits: For cytomegalovirus status, the classifier reportedly gave diagnoses with high specificity and sensitivity.

The table came from immunoSEQ multiplex PCR; TCRdb's copy has only in-frame clones and leaves some out. The sample yields roughly 200,000 clones, roughly four fifths seen once. The CDR3 spans 15 residues. Germline V gene lookup returns CDR1 SGHNT and CDR2 YYREEE (reference sequence). V lost 3 bases to trimming and J lost 5 bases; unmatched junction nucleotides: 7. With respect to this clone: Its antigen remains unknown.

Sequencing input: PBMCs. The J gene is TRBJ2-2, the V gene TRBV5-4; 7 nucleotides line up with TRBD1. The TCR originated in a woman in her late teens or twenties in good health and CMV-seropositive. CDR3 nucleotides: TGTGCCAGCAGCTCGCCGGGACAGCTGACCGGGGAGCTGTTTTTT. Protein: CASSSPGQLTGELFF.